The rows below give T cell receptor beta chains drawn from one sample of a study of shared clonotypes between healthy human individuals. Data came from immunoSEQ multiplex PCR; TCRdb stores just in-frame clones and leaves some out. Of 2 million to 3 million clones detected, 80% to 95% appear once; the ten largest clones hold 0.36%. Material for sequencing was naive CD4+ T cells from PBMCs. These receptor sequences come from a man between 18 and 29 years old in good health. Some clones in this sample may be carry-over from other donors' samples. CDR3s include the opening cysteine and the closing phenylalanine or tryptophan. D genes are given only for firm matches.

J gene	V gene	D gene	CDR3 protein	CDR3 DNA
TRBJ2-1	TRBV2	TRBD2	CASRGLAGANEQFF	TGTGCCAGCCGAGGACTAGCGGGGGCCAATGAGCAGTTCTTC
TRBJ2-6	TRBV19	NA	CASSIATASGANVLTF	TGTGCCAGTAGTATCGCAACCGCCTCTGGGGCCAACGTCCTGACTTTC
TRBJ2-5	TRBV4-2	NA	CASSQGTRETQYF	TGTGCCAGCAGCCAAGGGACTCGAGAGACCCAGTACTTC
TRBJ2-7	TRBV18	NA	CASSQQARWEQYF	TGTGCCAGCTCCCAACAAGCCCGGTGGGAGCAGTACTTC
TRBJ2-7	TRBV6-1	TRBD2	CASSEAAAGGTLSYEQYF	TGTGCCAGCAGTGAAGCCGCTGCGGGAGGGACACTCTCCTACGAGCAGTACTTC
TRBJ1-1	TRBV5-4	NA	CASSLPLSGGTEAFF	TGTGCCAGCAGCTTGCCCCTATCCGGAGGCACTGAAGCTTTCTTT
TRBJ2-2	TRBV5-1	TRBD2	CASSREGIPGELFF	TGCGCCAGCAGCCGGGAGGGAATACCCGGGGAGCTGTTTTTT
TRBJ1-1	TRBV5-5	TRBD1	CASIIQGRVTEAFF	TGTGCCAGCATCATACAGGGGCGGGTCACTGAAGCTTTCTTT
TRBJ2-7	TRBV6-1	NA	CASKDRAYEQYF	TGTGCCAGCAAGGACCGCGCCTACGAGCAGTACTTC
TRBJ1-5	TRBV7-8	TRBD1	CASTGQVSQPQHF	TGTGCCAGCACTGGACAGGTCTCTCAGCCCCAGCATTTT